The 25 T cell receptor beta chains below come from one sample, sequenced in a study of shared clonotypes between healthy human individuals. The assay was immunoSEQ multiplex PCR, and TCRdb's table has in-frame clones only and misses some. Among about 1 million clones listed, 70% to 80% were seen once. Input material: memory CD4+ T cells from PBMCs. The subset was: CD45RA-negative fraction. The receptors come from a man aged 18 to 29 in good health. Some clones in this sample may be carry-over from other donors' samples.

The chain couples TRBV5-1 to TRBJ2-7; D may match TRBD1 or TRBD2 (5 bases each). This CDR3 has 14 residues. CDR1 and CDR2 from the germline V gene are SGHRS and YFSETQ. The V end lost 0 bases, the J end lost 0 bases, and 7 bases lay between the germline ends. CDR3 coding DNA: TGCGCCAGCAGCTTGGATGGGACCTCCTACGAGCAGTACTTC. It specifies CASSLDGTSYEQYF. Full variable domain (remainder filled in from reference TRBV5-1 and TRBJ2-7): KAGVTQTPRYLIKTRGQQVTLSCSPISGHRSVSWYQQTPGQGLQFLFEYFSETQRNKGNFPGRFSGRQFSNSRSEMNVSTLELGDSALYLCASSLDGTSYEQYFGPGTRLTVT.

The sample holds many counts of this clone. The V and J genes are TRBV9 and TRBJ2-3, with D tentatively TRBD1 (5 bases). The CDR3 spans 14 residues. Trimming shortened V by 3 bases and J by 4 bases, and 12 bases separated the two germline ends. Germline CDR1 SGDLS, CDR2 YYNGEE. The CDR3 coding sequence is TGTGCCAGCAGCGCCAGCGTGGGGCCAGATACGCAGTATTTT. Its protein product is CASSASVGPDTQYF.

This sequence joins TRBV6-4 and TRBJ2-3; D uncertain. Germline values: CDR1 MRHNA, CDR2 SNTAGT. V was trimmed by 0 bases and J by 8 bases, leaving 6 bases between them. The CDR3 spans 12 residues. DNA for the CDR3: TGTGCCAGCAGTGACTCGAGACTTACGCAGTATTTT. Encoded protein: CASSDSRLTQYF.

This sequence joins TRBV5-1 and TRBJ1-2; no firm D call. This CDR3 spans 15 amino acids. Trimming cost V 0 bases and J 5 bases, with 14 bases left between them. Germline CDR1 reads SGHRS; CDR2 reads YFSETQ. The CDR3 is CASSLGPPTEYGYTF. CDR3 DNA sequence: TGCGCCAGCAGCTTGGGGCCCCCGACGGAGTATGGCTACACCTTC.

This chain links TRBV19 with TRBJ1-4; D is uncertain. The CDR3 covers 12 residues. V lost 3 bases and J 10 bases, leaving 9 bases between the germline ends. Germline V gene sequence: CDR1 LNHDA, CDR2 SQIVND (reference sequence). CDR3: CASSINRGKLFF. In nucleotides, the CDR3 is TGTGCCAGTAGTATTAATCGGGGAAAACTGTTTTTT. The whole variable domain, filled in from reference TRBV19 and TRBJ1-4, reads DGGITQSPKYLFRKEGQNVTLSCEQNLNHDAMYWYRQDPGQGLRLIYYSQIVNDFQKGDIAEGYSVSREKKESFPLTVTSAQKNPTAFYLCASSINRGKLFFGSGTQLSVL.

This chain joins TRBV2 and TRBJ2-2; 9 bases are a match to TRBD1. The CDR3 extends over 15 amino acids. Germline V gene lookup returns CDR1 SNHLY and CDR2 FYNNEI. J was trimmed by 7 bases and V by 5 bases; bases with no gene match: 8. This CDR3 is CASSKTGTGFGELFF. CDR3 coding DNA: TGTGCCAGCAGTAAGACCGGGACAGGGTTCGGGGAGCTGTTTTTT.

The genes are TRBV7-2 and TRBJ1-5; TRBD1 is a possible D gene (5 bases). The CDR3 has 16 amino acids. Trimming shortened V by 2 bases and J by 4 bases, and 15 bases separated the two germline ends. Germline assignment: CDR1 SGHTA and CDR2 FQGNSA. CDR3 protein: CASSLFGGGTNQPQHF. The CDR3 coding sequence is TGTGCCAGCAGCTTATTTGGAGGAGGGACTAATCAGCCCCAGCATTTT.

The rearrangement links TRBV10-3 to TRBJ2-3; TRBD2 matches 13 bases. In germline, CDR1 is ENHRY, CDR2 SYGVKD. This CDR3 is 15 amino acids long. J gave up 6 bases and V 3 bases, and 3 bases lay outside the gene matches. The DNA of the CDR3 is TGTGCCATCAGTGATCTACTAGCGGGGGGGGATACGCAGTATTTT. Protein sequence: CAISDLLAGGDTQYF.

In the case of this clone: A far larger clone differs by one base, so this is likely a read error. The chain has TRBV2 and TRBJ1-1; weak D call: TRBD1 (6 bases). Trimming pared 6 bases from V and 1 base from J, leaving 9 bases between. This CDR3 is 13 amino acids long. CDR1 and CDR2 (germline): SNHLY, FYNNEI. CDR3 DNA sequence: TGTGCCAGCAGGCAACAGGGGAACACTGAAGCTTTCTTT. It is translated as CASRQQGNTEAFF.

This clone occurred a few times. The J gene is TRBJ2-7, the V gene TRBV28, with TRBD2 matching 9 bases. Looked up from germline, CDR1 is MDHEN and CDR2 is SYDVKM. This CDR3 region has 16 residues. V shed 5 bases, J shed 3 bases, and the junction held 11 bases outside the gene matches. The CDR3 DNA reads TGTGCCAGCAGTCTCTCAGGGACTAGCCGAAGCTACGAGCAGTACTTC. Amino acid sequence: CASSLSGTSRSYEQYF.

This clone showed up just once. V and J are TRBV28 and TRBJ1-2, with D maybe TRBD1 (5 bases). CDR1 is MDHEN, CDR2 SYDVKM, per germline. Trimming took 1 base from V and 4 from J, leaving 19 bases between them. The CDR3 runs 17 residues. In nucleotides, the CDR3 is TGTGCCAGCAGTTTATCGGGCCCCAATAGGGGTCTCTATGGCTACACCTTC. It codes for CASSLSGPNRGLYGYTF.

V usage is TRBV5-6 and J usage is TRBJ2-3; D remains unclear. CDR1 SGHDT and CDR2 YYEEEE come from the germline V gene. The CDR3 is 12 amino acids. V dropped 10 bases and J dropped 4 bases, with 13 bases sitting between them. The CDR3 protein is CAPQFCADTQYF. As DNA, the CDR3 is TGTGCCCCCCAGTTTTGTGCAGATACGCAGTATTTT. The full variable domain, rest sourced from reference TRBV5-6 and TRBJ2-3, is DAGVTQSPTHLIKTRGQQVTLRCSPKSGHDTVSWYQQALGQGPQFIFQYYEEEERQRGNFPDRFSGHQFPNYSSELNVNALLLGDSALYLCAPQFCADTQYFGPGTRLTVL.

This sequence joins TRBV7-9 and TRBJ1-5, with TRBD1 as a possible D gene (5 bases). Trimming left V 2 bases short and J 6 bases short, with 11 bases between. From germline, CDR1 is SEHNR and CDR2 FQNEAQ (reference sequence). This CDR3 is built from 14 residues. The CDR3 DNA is TGTGCCAGCAGCTTATCAGGGAGGGGTCAGCCCCAGCATTTT. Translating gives CASSLSGRGQPQHF.

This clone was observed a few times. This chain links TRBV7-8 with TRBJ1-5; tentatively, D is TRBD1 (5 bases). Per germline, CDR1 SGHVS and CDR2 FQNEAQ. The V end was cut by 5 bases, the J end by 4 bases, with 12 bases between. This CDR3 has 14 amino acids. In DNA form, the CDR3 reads TGTGCCAGCAGCCCCGGGACTATTAATCAGCCCCAGCATTTT. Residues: CASSPGTINQPQHF.

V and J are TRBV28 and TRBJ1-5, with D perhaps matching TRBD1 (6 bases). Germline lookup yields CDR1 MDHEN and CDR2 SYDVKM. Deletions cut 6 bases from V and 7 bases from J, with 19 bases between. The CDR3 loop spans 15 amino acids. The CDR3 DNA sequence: TGTGCCAGCAGCCCAAGTAGCAGGGGAGCGCAGCCCCAGCATTTT. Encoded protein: CASSPSSRGAQPQHF.

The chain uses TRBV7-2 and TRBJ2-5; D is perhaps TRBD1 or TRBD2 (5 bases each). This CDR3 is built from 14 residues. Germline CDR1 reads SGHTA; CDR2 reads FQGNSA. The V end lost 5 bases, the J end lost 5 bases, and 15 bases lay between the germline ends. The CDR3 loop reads CASSRGPQVETQYF. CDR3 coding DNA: TGTGCCAGCAGCCGGGGCCCTCAGGTGGAGACCCAGTACTTC.

The chain's CDR3 is CASGSGPSSGNTIYF. CDR3 nucleotide sequence: TGTGCCAGCGGTTCCGGGCCATCCTCTGGAAACACCATATATTTT. J is TRBJ1-3 and V is TRBV2; no reliable D call. Germline assignment: CDR1 SNHLY and CDR2 FYNNEI. The CDR3 is 15 residues long. V lost 8 bases to trimming and J lost 0 bases, with 14 bases between them.

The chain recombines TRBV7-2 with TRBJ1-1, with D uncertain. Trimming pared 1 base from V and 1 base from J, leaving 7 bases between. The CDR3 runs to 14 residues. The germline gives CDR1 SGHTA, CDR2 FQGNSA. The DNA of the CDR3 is TGTGCCAGCAGCTTAGAGGTTGGGAACACTGAAGCTTTCTTT. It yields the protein CASSLEVGNTEAFF.

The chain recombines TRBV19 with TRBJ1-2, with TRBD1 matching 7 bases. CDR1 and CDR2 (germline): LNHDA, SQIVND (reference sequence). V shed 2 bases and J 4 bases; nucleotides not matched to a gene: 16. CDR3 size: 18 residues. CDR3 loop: CASSITPGTAHRTYGYTF. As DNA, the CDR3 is TGTGCCAGTAGTATAACCCCGGGGACAGCCCATAGGACCTATGGCTACACCTTC.

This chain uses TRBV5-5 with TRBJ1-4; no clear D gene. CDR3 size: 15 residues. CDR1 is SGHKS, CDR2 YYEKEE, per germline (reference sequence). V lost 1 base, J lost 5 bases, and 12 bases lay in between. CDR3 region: CASSLIEGLNEKLFF. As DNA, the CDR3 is TGTGCCAGCAGCTTGATTGAAGGGCTGAATGAAAAACTGTTTTTT.

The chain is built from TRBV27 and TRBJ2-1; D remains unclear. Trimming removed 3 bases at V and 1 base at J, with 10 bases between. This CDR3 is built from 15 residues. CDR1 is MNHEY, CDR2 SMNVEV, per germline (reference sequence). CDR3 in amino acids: CASSLKGWSYNEQFF. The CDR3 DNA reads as TGTGCCAGCAGTTTGAAGGGTTGGTCCTACAATGAGCAGTTCTTC.

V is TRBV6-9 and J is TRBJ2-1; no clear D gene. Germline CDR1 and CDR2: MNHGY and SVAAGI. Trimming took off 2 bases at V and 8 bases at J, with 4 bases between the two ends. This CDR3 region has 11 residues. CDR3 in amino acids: CASSYRDEQFF. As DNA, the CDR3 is TGTGCCAGCAGTTATAGAGATGAGCAGTTCTTC.

The DNA for the CDR3 is TGTGCCAGCAGCCCGGGACAGGGCAACCCTAACTATGGCTACACCTTC. Protein sequence: CASSPGQGNPNYGYTF. The rearrangement links TRBV2 to TRBJ1-2, with TRBD1 identical over 9 bases. The CDR3 contains 16 residues. From germline, CDR1 is SNHLY and CDR2 FYNNEI. Germline trimming cut 6 bases from V and 0 bases from J; bases unmatched to any gene: 8.

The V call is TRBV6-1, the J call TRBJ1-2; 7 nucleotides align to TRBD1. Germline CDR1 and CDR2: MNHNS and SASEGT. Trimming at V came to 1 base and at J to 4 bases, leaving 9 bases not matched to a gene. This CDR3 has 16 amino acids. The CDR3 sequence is CASSEGPTGSGYGYTF. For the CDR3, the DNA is TGTGCCAGCAGTGAAGGTCCGACAGGGTCTGGCTATGGCTACACCTTC.

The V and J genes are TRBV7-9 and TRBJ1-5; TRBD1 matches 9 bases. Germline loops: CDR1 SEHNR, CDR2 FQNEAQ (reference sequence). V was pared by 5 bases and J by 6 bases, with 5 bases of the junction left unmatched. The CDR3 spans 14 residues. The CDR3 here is CASSAGQGGQPQHF. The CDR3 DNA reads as TGTGCCAGCAGCGCGGGACAGGGAGGTCAGCCCCAGCATTTT.